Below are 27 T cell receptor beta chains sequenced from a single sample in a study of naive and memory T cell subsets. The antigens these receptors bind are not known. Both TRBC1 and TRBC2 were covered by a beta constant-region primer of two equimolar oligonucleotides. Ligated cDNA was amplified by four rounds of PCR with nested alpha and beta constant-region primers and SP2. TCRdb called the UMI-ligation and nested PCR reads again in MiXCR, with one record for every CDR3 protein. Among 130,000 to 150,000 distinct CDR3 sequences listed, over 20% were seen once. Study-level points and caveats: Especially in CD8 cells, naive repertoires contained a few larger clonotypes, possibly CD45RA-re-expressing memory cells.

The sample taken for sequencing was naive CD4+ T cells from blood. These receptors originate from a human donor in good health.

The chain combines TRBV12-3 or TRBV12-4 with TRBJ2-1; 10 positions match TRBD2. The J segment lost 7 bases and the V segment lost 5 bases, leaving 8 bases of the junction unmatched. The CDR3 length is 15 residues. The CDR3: CASSASGRAGNEQFF. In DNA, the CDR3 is TGTGCCAGCAGTGCAAGCGGGAGGGCGGGAAATGAGCAGTTCTTC.

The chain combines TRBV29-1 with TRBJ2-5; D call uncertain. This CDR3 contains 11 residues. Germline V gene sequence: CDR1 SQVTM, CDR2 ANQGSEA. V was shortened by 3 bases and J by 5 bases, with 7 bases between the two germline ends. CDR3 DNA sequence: TGCAGCGTTGACTTCTCGGAGACCCAGTACTTC. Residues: CSVDFSETQYF.

The CDR3 region is CASSARLAANYEQYF. CDR3 DNA: TGTGCCAGCAGCGCCCGACTGGCGGCTAACTACGAGCAGTACTTC. V usage is TRBV3-1 and J usage is TRBJ2-7; D is unclear. This CDR3 has 15 residues. Per the germline V gene, CDR1 is LGHDT and CDR2 is YNNKEL (reference sequence). With 5 bases removed from V and 3 bases from J, the gap between germline ends came to 17 bases.

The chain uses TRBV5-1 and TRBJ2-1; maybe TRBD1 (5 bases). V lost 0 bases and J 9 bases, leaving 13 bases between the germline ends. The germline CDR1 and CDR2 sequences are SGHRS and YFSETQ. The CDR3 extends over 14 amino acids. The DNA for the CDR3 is TGCGCCAGCAGCTTGGTGGCCAGGGTGGGTGAGCAGTTCTTC. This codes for CASSLVARVGEQFF.

CDR3 coding DNA: TGTGCCAGCAGTTCCTCAGGGGTGCGGACTGAAGCTTTCTTT. Protein product: CASSSSGVRTEAFF. The chain recombines TRBV6-5 with TRBJ1-1, with D tentatively TRBD1 (6 bases). Germline V gene lookup returns CDR1 MNHEY and CDR2 SVGAGI. V was cut by 4 bases and J by 5 bases, with 14 bases left in between. This CDR3 is built from 14 residues.

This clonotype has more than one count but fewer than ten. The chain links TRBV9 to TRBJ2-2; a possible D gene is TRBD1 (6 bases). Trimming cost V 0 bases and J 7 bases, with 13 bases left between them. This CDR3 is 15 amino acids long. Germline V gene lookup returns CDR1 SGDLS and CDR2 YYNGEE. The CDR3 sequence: CASSVDGGGIGELFF. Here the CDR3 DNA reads TGTGCCAGCAGCGTAGATGGGGGCGGCATCGGGGAGCTGTTTTTT.

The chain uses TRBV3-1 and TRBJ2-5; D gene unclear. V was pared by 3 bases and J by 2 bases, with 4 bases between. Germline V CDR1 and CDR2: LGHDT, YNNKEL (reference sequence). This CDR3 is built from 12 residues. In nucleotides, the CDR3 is TGTGCCAGCAGCCACCTACAAGAGACCCAGTACTTC. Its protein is CASSHLQETQYF.

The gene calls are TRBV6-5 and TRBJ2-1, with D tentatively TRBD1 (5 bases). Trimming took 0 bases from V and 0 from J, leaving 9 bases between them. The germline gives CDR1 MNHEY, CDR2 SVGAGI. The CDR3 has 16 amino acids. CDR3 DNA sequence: TGTGCCAGCAGTTACTCTGGGGCCAACTCCTACAATGAGCAGTTCTTC. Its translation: CASSYSGANSYNEQFF.

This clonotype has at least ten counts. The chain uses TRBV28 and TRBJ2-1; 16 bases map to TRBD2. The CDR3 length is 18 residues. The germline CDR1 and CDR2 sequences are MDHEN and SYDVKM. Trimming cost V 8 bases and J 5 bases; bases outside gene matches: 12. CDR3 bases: TGTGCCAGCTACAAGGGACTAGCGGGAGGGCTTGGAAACAATGAGCAGTTCTTC. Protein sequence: CASYKGLAGGLGNNEQFF. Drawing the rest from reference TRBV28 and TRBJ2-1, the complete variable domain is DVKVTQSSRYLVKRTGEKVFLECVQDMDHENMFWYRQDPGLGLRLIYFSYDVKMKEKGDIPEGYSVSREKKERFSLILESASTNQTSMYLCASYKGLAGGLGNNEQFFGPGTRLTVL.

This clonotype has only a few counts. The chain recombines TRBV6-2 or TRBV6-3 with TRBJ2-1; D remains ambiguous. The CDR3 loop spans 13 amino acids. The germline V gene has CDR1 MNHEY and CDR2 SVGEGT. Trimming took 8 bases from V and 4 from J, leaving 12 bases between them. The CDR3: CASANPSYNEQFF. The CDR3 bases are TGTGCCAGCGCCAACCCCTCATACAATGAGCAGTTCTTC.

Here the CDR3 reads CASTAGTSGFEQFF. CDR3 bases: TGCGCCAGCACCGCCGGGACTAGTGGTTTTGAGCAGTTCTTC. V usage is TRBV4-1 and J usage is TRBJ2-1; 8 bases agree with TRBD2. This CDR3 is built from 14 residues. Looked up from germline, CDR1 is MGHRA and CDR2 is YSYEKL. Unmatched junction bases numbered 11, after V lost 7 bases and J lost 9 bases.

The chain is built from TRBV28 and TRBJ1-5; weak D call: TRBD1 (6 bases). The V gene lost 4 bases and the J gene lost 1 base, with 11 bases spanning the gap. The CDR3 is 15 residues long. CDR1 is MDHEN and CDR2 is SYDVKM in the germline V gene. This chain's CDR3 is CASSSGAWSNQPQHF. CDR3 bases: TGTGCCAGCAGTTCGGGGGCTTGGAGCAATCAGCCCCAGCATTTT.

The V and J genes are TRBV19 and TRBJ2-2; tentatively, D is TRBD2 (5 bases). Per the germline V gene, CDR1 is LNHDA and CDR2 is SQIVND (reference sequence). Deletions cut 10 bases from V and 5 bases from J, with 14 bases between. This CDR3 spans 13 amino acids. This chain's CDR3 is CATLRRITGELFF. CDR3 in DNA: TGTGCCACTCTCCGGAGGATTACCGGGGAGCTGTTTTTT. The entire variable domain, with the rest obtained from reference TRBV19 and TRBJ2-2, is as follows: DGGITQSPKYLFRKEGQNVTLSCEQNLNHDAMYWYRQDPGQGLRLIYYSQIVNDFQKGDIAEGYSVSREKKESFPLTVTSAQKNPTAFYLCATLRRITGELFFGEGSRLTVL.

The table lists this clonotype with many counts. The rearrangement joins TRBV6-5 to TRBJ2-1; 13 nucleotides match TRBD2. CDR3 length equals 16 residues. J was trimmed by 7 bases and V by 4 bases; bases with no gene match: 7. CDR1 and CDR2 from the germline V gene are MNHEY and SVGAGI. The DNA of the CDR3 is TGTGCCAGCAGTTTTCGGACTAGCGGGAGTGGTAATGAGCAGTTCTTC. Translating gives CASSFRTSGSGNEQFF.

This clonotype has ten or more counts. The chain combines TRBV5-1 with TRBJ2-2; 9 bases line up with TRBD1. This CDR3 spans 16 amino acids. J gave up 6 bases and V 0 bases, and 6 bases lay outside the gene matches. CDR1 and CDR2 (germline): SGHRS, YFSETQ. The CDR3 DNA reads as TGCGCCAGCAGCTTGGACAGGGGGCCGGTAGCCGGGGAGCTGTTTTTT. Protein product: CASSLDRGPVAGELFF.

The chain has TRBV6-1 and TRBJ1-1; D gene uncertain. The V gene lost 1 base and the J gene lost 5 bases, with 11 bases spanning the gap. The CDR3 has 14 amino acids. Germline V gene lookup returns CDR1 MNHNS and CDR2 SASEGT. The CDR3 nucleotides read TGTGCCAGCAGTGAAGACAGAGTAAGGACTGAAGCTTTCTTT. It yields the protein CASSEDRVRTEAFF.

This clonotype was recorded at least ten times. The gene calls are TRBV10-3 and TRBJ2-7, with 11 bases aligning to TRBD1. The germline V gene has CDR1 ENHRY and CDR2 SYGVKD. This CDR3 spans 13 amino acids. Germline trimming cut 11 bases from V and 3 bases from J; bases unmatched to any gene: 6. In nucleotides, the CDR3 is TGTGCCGTCGGACAGGGGGCATTCTACGAGCAGTACTTC. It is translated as CAVGQGAFYEQYF.

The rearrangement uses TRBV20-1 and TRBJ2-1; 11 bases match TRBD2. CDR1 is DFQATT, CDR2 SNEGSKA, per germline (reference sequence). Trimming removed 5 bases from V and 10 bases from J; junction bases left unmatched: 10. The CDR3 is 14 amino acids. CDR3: CSARPGLAVVEQFF. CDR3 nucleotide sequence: TGCAGTGCTCGACCGGGACTAGCGGTAGTGGAGCAGTTCTTC.

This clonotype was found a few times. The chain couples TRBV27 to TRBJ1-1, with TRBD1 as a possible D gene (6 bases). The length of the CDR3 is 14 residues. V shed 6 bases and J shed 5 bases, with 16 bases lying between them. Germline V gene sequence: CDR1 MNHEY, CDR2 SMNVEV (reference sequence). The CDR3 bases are TGTGCCAGCAGCTCCGCAGGGAGGGGGACTGAAGCTTTCTTT. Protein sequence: CASSSAGRGTEAFF.

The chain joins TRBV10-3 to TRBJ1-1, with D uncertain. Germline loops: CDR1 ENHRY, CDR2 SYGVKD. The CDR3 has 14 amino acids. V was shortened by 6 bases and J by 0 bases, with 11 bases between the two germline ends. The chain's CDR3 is CAIRPRSMNTEAFF. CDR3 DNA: TGTGCCATCAGACCCAGATCCATGAACACTGAAGCTTTCTTT.

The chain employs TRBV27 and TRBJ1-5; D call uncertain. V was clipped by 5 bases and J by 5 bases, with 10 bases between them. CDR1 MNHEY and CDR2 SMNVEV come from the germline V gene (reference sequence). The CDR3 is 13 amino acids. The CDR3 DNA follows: TGTGCCAGCAGTCCTCGTGGAGATCAGCCCCAGCATTTT. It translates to CASSPRGDQPQHF.

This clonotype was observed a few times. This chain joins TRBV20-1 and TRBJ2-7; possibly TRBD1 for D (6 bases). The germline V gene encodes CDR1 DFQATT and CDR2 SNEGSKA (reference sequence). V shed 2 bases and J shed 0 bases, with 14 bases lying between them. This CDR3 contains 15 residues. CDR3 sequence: CSARRTGTRSYEQYF. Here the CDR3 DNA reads TGCAGTGCTAGAAGAACCGGGACACGCTCCTACGAGCAGTACTTC.

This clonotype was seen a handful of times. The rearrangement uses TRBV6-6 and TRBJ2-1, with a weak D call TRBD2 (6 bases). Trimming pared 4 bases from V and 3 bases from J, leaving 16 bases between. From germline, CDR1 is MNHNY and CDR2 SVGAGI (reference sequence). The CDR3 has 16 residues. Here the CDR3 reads CASSSELSGVYNEQFF. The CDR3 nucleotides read TGTGCCAGCAGTTCAGAACTTAGCGGCGTCTACAATGAGCAGTTCTTC.

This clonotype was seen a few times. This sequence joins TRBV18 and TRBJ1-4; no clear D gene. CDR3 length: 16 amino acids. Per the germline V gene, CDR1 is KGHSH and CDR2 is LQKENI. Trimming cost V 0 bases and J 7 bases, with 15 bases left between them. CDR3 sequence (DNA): TGTGCCAGCTCACCACCTAACCCAGGATTATTTGAAAAACTGTTTTTT. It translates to CASSPPNPGLFEKLFF.

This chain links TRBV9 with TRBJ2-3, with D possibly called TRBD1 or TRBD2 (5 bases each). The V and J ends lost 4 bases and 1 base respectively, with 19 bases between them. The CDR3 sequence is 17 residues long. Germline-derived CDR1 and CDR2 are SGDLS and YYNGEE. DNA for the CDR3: TGTGCCAGCAGCCCCTCTAACGGGGCCTTTCGCACAGATACGCAGTATTTT. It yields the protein CASSPSNGAFRTDTQYF.

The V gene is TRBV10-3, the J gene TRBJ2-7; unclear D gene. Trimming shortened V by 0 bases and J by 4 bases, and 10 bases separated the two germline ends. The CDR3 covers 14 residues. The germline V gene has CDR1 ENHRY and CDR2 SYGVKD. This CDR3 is CAISESAREYEQYF. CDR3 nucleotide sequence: TGTGCCATCAGTGAGTCGGCAAGAGAGTACGAGCAGTACTTC.

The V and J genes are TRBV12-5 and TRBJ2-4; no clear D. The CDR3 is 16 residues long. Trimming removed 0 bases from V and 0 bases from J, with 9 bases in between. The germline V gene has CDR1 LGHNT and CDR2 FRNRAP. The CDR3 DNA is TGTGCTAGTGGTTTGGTATATGGGGAAGCCAAAAACATTCAGTACTTC. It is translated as CASGLVYGEAKNIQYF.